The 29 T cell receptor beta chains below were found in one sample sequenced in a study of regulatory T cells in long-lasting Graves disease. Stated time point: newly diagnosed GD, antithyroid drugs for less than 3 months. Researchers made the TCR library from RNA that was extracted from PBMCs. TCR beta libraries were built with iRepertoire HTBI primers and Arm-PCR of CDR3 regions. TCRdb re-derived calls from the multiplex PCR reads in MiXCR, one entry per CDR3 protein. The sample yields 440,000 or so distinct CDR3 sequences, approximately 16% seen once. In addition, the sample was reused for a study of T cells in Graves' hyperthyroidism and ophthalmopathy.

The specimen comprised peripheral blood mononuclear cells (PBMCs), sampled at new diagnosis, from a patient treated with antithyroid drugs. Receptors originate from a woman aged 30 to 39 with Graves disease.

The chain is built from TRBV3-1 and TRBJ2-3, with a weak D call TRBD2 (6 bases). Trimming cost V 5 bases and J 2 bases, with 35 bases left between them. The CDR3 runs 22 residues. CDR1 is LGHDT, CDR2 YNNKEL, per germline (reference sequence). CDR3: CASSSRLKGGSTSLPYTDTQYF. The CDR3 DNA follows: TGTGCCAGCAGCTCCCGATTAAAAGGTGGATCAACTAGCCTTCCCTACACAGATACGCAGTATTTT.

This clonotype has ten or more counts. The junction and the germline gene differ at one end; a read error may be behind it. The CDR3 reads CASREGGLGYTF. The CDR3 nucleotides read TGTGCCAGCAGGGAAGGGGGTCTCGGCTACACCTTC. The chain couples TRBV2 to TRBJ1-2, with D possibly being TRBD1 (6 bases). Germline V lookup: CDR1 SNHLY, CDR2 FYNNEI. The CDR3 covers 12 residues.

The chain uses TRBV6-2 or TRBV6-3 and TRBJ2-1; no reliable D call. Germline V gene data show CDR1 as MNHEY and CDR2 as SVGEGT. V shed 9 bases and J shed 1 base, with 10 bases lying between them. The CDR3 covers 13 residues. The CDR3 sequence is CASFSGSYNEQFF. CDR3 coding DNA: TGTGCCAGTTTCTCTGGTTCCTACAATGAGCAGTTCTTC.

To note about this clonotype: The junction departs from the called germline gene at one end, perhaps through a read error. CDR3 sequence (DNA): TGTGCCAGCAGGGAAGACAGGGGCACAGATACGCAGTATTTT. Translating it yields CASREDRGTDTQYF. The chain joins TRBV6-1 to TRBJ2-3; 7 nucleotides match TRBD1. The CDR3 spans 14 residues. CDR1 and CDR2 (germline): MNHNS, SASEGT.

The V gene is TRBV19, the J gene TRBJ2-7; the D gene is possibly TRBD2 (5 bases). The length of the CDR3 is 15 residues. Germline lookup yields CDR1 LNHDA and CDR2 SQIVND (reference sequence). With 5 bases removed from V and 4 bases from J, the gap between germline ends came to 18 bases. This CDR3 is CASSSLDLSGYEQYF. The CDR3 DNA reads as TGTGCCAGTAGTTCCCTGGACTTGAGCGGATACGAGCAGTACTTC.

This clonotype was counted ten times or more. This sequence joins TRBV28 and TRBJ1-1; D not resolved. The CDR3 runs to 15 residues. Germline-derived CDR1 and CDR2 are MDHEN and SYDVKM. The V end lost 5 bases, the J end lost 1 base, and 14 bases lay between the germline ends. The CDR3 DNA reads TGTGCCAGCAGTCCCCACCGGACGGAGAACACTGAAGCTTTCTTT. Encoded protein: CASSPHRTENTEAFF.

This clonotype was detected many times. The rearrangement joins TRBV29-1 to TRBJ1-5, with D possibly TRBD1 on 5 matching bases. The V and J ends lost 3 bases and 4 bases respectively, with 10 bases between them. Germline loops: CDR1 SQVTM, CDR2 ANQGSEA. The CDR3 runs 13 residues. This CDR3 is CSVDPGRNQPQHF. CDR3 bases: TGCAGCGTTGATCCGGGGCGAAATCAGCCCCAGCATTTT.

This clonotype was seen repeatedly, ten times or more. The chain couples TRBV6-2 or TRBV6-3 to TRBJ2-7, with 9 bases fitting TRBD1. The V gene end was trimmed by 5 bases and the J gene end by 4 bases; junction bases not matched to a gene: 3. Germline V CDR1 and CDR2: MNHEY, SVGEGT. This CDR3 spans 13 amino acids. The CDR3 nucleotides read TGTGCCAGCAGTCACGGGACAGGGTACGAGCAGTACTTC. Its protein product is CASSHGTGYEQYF.

This clonotype was picked up many times. CDR3 region: CASSHQEYSYNEQFF. CDR3 in DNA: TGTGCCAGCAGCCACCAAGAATACTCCTACAATGAGCAGTTCTTC. This rearrangement joins TRBV11-2 to TRBJ2-1; the D is unclear. The V and J ends lost 5 bases and 0 bases respectively, with 11 bases between them. The CDR3 runs 15 residues. The germline gives CDR1 SGHAT, CDR2 FQNNGV.

Regarding this clonotype: This may be a read error: a much more frequent sequence differs by one nucleotide. Because it lacks the conserved phenylalanine or tryptophan at the end, this CDR3 is likely a read error. The genes are TRBV6-9 and TRBJ2-7; the D gene is possibly TRBD1 (5 bases). V was shortened by 3 bases and J by 0 bases, with 9 bases between the two germline ends. The length of the CDR3 is 14 residues. Germline CDR1 and CDR2: MNHGY and SVAAGI. The CDR3 DNA reads TGTGCCAGCAGTTACAGGGTTCCCTCCTACGAGCAGTACCTC. Amino acid sequence: CASSYRVPSYEQYL.

This clonotype was counted at least ten times. This chain joins TRBV20-1 and TRBJ2-1, with 7 bases matching TRBD2. The CDR3 extends over 13 amino acids. J gave up 6 bases and V 4 bases, and 6 bases lay outside the gene matches. Germline assignment: CDR1 DFQATT and CDR2 SNEGSKA (reference sequence). CDR3 amino acids: CSATRTSSNEQFF. The CDR3 DNA sequence: TGCAGTGCTACCCGGACTAGTTCCAATGAGCAGTTCTTC.

In its sample, this clonotype was seen many times. The V and J genes are TRBV18 and TRBJ2-7, with TRBD2 identical over 14 bases. Losses at the gene ends were 5 bases for V and 6 bases for J; bases not matched to a gene: 6. There are 15 residues in the CDR3. In germline, CDR1 is KGHSH, CDR2 LQKENI. The chain's CDR3 is CASSAGTSGSGEQYF. The CDR3 DNA is TGTGCCAGCTCAGCCGGGACTAGCGGGAGCGGCGAGCAGTACTTC.

This clonotype has ten or more counts. V is TRBV3-1 and J is TRBJ1-2; 7 bases fit TRBD1. Looked up from germline, CDR1 is LGHDT and CDR2 is YNNKEL (reference sequence). The CDR3 consists of 14 residues. Losses at the gene ends were 3 bases for V and 5 bases for J; bases not matched to a gene: 6. The CDR3 region is CASSQRGLEYGYTF. The CDR3 nucleotides are TGTGCCAGCAGCCAGAGGGGGCTCGAGTATGGCTACACCTTC. The full variable domain, in which reference TRBV3-1 and TRBJ1-2 provide the parts outside the CDR3, is DTAVSQTPKYLVTQMGNDKSIKCEQNLGHDTMYWYKQDSKKFLKIMFSYNNKELIINETVPNRFSPKSPDKAHLNLHINSLELGDSAVYFCASSQRGLEYGYTFGSGTRLTVV.

V is TRBV5-1 and J is TRBJ2-1; 9 nucleotides match TRBD2. The germline V gene encodes CDR1 SGHRS and CDR2 YFSETQ. The CDR3 totals 16 residues. The ends lost 1 base at V and 9 bases at J; junction bases unmatched: 11. CDR3 DNA sequence: TGCGCCAGCAGCTTGAAGAGTAGCGGGAGATACGGTGAGCAGTTCTTC. Residues: CASSLKSSGRYGEQFF.

Comment on this clonotype: Given a much more abundant clone one base away, this may be a read error. The chain uses TRBV5-4 and TRBJ2-1; 10 bases map to TRBD2. The CDR3 is 15 amino acids. Germline V CDR1 and CDR2: SGHNT, YYREEE (reference sequence). CDR3 DNA sequence: TGTGCCAGCAGCTCCGGGACTAGCGCCTACAATGCGCAGTTCTTC. Translating gives CASSSGTSAYNAQFF.

This clonotype appeared a few times. V gene TRBV19 combines with J gene TRBJ1-5; D is perhaps TRBD1 (5 bases). Trimming cost V 1 base and J 1 base, with 8 bases left between them. The CDR3 contains 15 residues. CDR1 is LNHDA and CDR2 is SQIVND in the germline V gene (reference sequence). The CDR3: CASSIGTLSNQPQHF. CDR3 coding DNA: TGTGCCAGTAGTATAGGGACACTAAGCAATCAGCCCCAGCATTTT.

CDR3 amino acids: CASNMAAGEAYEQYF. DNA of the CDR3: TGTGCCAGTAATATGGCAGCGGGGGAGGCCTACGAGCAGTACTTC. The chain has TRBV19 and TRBJ2-7, with 8 bases lining up with TRBD2. Germline CDR1 reads LNHDA; CDR2 reads SQIVND (reference sequence). Trimming took 7 bases from V and 2 from J; bases not matched to a gene: 10. This CDR3 comprises 15 residues. The full variable domain, rest sourced from reference TRBV19 and TRBJ2-7, is DGGITQSPKYLFRKEGQNVTLSCEQNLNHDAMYWYRQDPGQGLRLIYYSQIVNDFQKGDIAEGYSVSREKKESFPLTVTSAQKNPTAFYLCASNMAAGEAYEQYFGPGTRLTVT.

This clonotype was detected a few times. This chain links TRBV5-1 with TRBJ2-5; unclear D gene. V lost 4 bases to trimming and J lost 5 bases, with 15 bases between them. The germline V gene encodes CDR1 SGHRS and CDR2 YFSETQ. The CDR3 runs to 14 residues. CDR3 sequence reads: CASSLTFISETQYF. DNA of the CDR3: TGCGCCAGCAGCCTAACTTTCATTTCGGAGACCCAGTACTTC.

This clonotype occurred a few times. The chain joins TRBV15 to TRBJ2-1; 7 bases are a match to TRBD2. CDR1 LNHNV and CDR2 YYDKDF come from the germline V gene (reference sequence). The CDR3 is made up of 16 amino acids. Trimming took 0 bases from V and 6 from J; bases not matched to a gene: 8. The CDR3 nucleotides are TGTGCCACCAGCAGAGATCAGGGACTAAAAACCAATGAGCAGTTCTTC. Amino acids: CATSRDQGLKTNEQFF. The full variable domain, its missing parts supplied by reference TRBV15 and TRBJ2-1, is DAMVIQNPRYQVTQFGKPVTLSCSQTLNHNVMYWYQQKSSQAPKLLFHYYDKDFNNEADTPDNFQSRRPNTSFCFLDIRSPGLGDTAMYLCATSRDQGLKTNEQFFGPGTRLTVL.

As concerns this clonotype: A much bigger clone sits one base away, suggesting this may be a read error. V gene TRBV20-1 combines with J gene TRBJ2-5; 7 bases match TRBD1. The CDR3 extends over 14 amino acids. V was pared by 5 bases and J by 2 bases, with 8 bases of the junction left unmatched. CDR1 DFQATT and CDR2 SNEGSKA come from the germline V gene (reference sequence). CDR3 loop: CSARRDSIQETQYF. In DNA form, the CDR3 reads TGCAGTGCTCGCCGGGACAGTATACAAGAGACCCAGTACTTC.

This clonotype was found many times. The V and J genes are TRBV7-8 and TRBJ2-3; 9 bases are shared with TRBD2. Germline trimming cut 1 base from V and 8 bases from J; bases unmatched to any gene: 1. The CDR3 totals 13 residues. Germline V gene sequence: CDR1 SGHVS, CDR2 FQNEAQ. This CDR3 is CASSLVRGGTQYF. DNA of the CDR3: TGTGCCAGCAGCTTAGTGCGGGGGGGTACGCAGTATTTT.

This chain uses TRBV25-1 with TRBJ2-5, with D maybe TRBD2 (7 bases). The CDR3 extends over 15 amino acids. Germline V gene sequence: CDR1 MGHDK, CDR2 SYGVNS. Trimming left V 6 bases short and J 2 bases short, with 16 bases between. CDR3 sequence (DNA): TGTGCCAGCAGCGACGGGGGGAGGGGGCAAGAGACCCAGTACTTC. This sequence encodes CASSDGGRGQETQYF.

The J gene is TRBJ2-2, the V gene TRBV7-9, with 8 bases matching TRBD1. CDR3 length: 18 residues. CDR1 and CDR2 from the germline V gene are SEHNR and FQNEAQ (reference sequence). Losses at the gene ends were 5 bases for V and 1 base for J; bases not matched to a gene: 12. The CDR3 loop reads CASSNGYRDRRNTGELFF. The CDR3 DNA reads as TGTGCCAGCAGCAACGGATACCGGGACAGGCGGAACACCGGGGAGCTGTTTTTT.

This clonotype was found many times. The chain has TRBV9 and TRBJ2-7; D possibly corresponds to TRBD2 (6 bases). The CDR3 is 14 amino acids. The V and J ends lost 3 bases and 7 bases respectively, with 17 bases between them. The germline V gene has CDR1 SGDLS and CDR2 YYNGEE. CDR3 protein: CASSAGTGSEEQYF. The CDR3 DNA sequence: TGTGCCAGCAGCGCTGGGACCGGGAGTGAGGAGCAGTACTTC.

This clonotype occurred a few times. A much larger clone sits a single nucleotide away, making a read error possible. J is TRBJ2-5 and V is TRBV28, with 8 bases that match TRBD2. The CDR3 is made up of 13 amino acids. Per germline, CDR1 MDHEN and CDR2 SYDVKM. The CDR3 region has the DNA TGTGCCGCTATGGGACTAGGGGCAGAGGCCCAGTACTTC. Protein: CAAMGLGAEAQYF.

This clonotype has a count of ten or more. The chain carries TRBV20-1 and TRBJ2-1, with 7 positions matching TRBD1. V shed 4 bases and J 9 bases; nucleotides not matched to a gene: 12. The CDR3 extends over 14 amino acids. The germline V gene encodes CDR1 DFQATT and CDR2 SNEGSKA (reference sequence). The DNA for the CDR3 is TGCAGTGCTATAGGGGGCGGCCCATACGGTGAGCAGTTCTTC. Translating it yields CSAIGGGPYGEQFF.

This clonotype was seen repeatedly, ten times or more. This sequence joins TRBV18 and TRBJ1-5; no reliable D call. CDR3 length: 14 amino acids. V dropped 6 bases and J dropped 2 bases, with 11 bases sitting between them. Germline V lookup: CDR1 KGHSH, CDR2 LQKENI. This chain's CDR3 is CASSPRAGNQPQHF. The CDR3 DNA follows: TGTGCCAGCTCCCCTAGGGCAGGCAATCAGCCCCAGCATTTT.

There are many counts of this clonotype. This chain's CDR3 is CATGEANYGYTF. CDR3 DNA: TGTGCCACCGGGGAGGCTAACTATGGCTACACCTTC. V and J are TRBV10-3 and TRBJ1-2; no firm D call. The CDR3 totals 12 residues. V lost 10 bases and J lost 0, with 9 bases in between. The germline CDR1 and CDR2 sequences are ENHRY and SYGVKD.

This clonotype was observed many times. The chain combines TRBV7-9 with TRBJ1-1, with D perhaps matching TRBD1 (5 bases). This CDR3 has 13 amino acids. The V gene lost 5 bases and the J gene lost 4 bases, with 11 bases spanning the gap. Germline V CDR1 and CDR2: SEHNR, FQNEAQ (reference sequence). CDR3 sequence reads: CASSLQVTTEAFF. In DNA, the CDR3 is TGTGCCAGCAGCCTACAGGTGACCACTGAAGCTTTCTTT.